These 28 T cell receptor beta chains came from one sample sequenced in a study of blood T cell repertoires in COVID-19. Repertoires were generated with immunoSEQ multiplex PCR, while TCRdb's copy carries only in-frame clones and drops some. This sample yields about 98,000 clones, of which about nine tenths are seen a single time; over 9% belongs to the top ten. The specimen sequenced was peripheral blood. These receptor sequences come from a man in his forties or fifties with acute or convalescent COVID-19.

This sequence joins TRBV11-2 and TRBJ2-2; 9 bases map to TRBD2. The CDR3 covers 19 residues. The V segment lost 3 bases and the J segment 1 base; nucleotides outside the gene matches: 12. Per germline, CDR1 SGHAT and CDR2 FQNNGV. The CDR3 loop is CASSFSAGGGFGNTGELFF. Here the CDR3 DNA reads TGTGCCAGCAGCTTTTCAGCGGGAGGCGGGTTCGGGAACACCGGGGAGCTGTTTTTT.

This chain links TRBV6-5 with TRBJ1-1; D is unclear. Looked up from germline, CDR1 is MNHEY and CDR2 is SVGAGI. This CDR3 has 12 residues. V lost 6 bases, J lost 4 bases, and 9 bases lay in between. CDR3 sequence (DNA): TGTGCCAGCAGCACCCAGGCCACTGAAGCTTTCTTT. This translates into CASSTQATEAFF.

CDR3 in amino acids: CASSLPTTSGSSDEQFF. Here the CDR3 DNA reads TGTGCCAGCAGCCTTCCCACGACTAGCGGGAGTAGCGATGAGCAGTTCTTC. The rearrangement links TRBV3-1 (or the pseudogene TRBV3-2) to TRBJ2-1, with TRBD2 identical over 12 bases. The V gene's germline CDR1 is LGHDT and CDR2 YNNKEL (reference sequence). Losses at the gene ends were 4 bases for V and 8 bases for J; bases not matched to a gene: 12. The CDR3 is 17 residues long.

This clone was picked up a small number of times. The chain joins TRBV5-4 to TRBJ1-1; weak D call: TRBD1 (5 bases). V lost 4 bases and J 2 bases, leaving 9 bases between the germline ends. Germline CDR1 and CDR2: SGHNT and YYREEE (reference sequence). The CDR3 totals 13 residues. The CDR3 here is CASSTGRNTEAFF. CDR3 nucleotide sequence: TGTGCCAGCAGCACAGGACGTAACACTGAAGCTTTCTTT.

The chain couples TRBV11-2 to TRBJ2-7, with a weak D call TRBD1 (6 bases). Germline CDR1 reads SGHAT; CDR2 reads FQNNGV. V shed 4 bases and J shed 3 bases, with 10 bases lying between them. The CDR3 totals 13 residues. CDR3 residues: CASSYGDNYEQYF. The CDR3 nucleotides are TGTGCCAGCAGCTACGGGGACAACTACGAGCAGTACTTC.

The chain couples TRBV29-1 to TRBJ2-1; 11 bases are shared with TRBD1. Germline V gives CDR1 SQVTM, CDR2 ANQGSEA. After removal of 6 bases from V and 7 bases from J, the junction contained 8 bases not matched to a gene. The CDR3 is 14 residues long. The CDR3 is CSVSGQGAQNEQFF. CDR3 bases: TGCAGCGTCTCAGGACAGGGGGCGCAAAATGAGCAGTTCTTC.

In DNA form, the CDR3 reads TGTGCCAGCAGTTTTGACAGGGAAGGTCAGCCCCAGCATTTT. This codes for CASSFDREGQPQHF. The V call is TRBV6-5, the J call TRBJ1-5; TRBD1 matches at 7 bases. The germline V gene encodes CDR1 MNHEY and CDR2 SVGAGI. The V gene end was trimmed by 4 bases and the J gene end by 6 bases; junction bases not matched to a gene: 6. The CDR3 runs 14 residues.

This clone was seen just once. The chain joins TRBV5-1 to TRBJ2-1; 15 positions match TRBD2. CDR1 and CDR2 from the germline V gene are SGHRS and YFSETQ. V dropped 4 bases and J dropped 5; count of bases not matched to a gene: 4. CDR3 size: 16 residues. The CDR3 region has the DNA TGCGCCAGCAGCCCACGGACTAGCGGGAGGGACAATGAGCAGTTCTTC. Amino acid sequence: CASSPRTSGRDNEQFF.

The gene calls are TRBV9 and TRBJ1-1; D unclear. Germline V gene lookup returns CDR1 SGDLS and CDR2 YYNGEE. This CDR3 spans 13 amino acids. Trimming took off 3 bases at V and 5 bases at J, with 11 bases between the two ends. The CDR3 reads CASSDSGSTEAFF. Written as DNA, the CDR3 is TGTGCCAGCAGCGACTCAGGATCGACTGAAGCTTTCTTT.

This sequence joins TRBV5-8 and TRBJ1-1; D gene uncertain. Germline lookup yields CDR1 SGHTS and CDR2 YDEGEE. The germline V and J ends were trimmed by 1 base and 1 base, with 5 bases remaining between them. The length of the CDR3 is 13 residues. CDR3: CASSLRSNTEAFF. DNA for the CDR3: TGTGCCAGCAGCTTGCGTTCGAACACTGAAGCTTTCTTT.

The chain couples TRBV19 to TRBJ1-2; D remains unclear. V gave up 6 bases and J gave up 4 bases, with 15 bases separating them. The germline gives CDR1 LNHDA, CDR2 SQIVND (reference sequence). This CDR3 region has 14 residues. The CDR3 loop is CASSLVGISYGYTF. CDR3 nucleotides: TGTGCCAGTAGCCTGGTCGGGATTAGCTATGGCTACACCTTC.

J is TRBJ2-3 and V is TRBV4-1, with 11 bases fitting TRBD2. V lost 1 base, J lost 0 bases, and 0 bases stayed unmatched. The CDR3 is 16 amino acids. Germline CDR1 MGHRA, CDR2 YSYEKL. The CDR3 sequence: CASSQGTSGSTDTQYF. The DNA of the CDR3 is TGCGCCAGCAGCCAAGGGACTAGCGGGAGCACAGATACGCAGTATTTT.

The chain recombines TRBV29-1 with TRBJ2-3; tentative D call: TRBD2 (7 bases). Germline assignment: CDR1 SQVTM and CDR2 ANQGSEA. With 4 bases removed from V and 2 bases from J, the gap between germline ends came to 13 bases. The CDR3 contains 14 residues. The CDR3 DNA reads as TGCAGCGTTGTGGGGGGGGCCCTCACAGATACGCAGTATTTT. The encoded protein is CSVVGGALTDTQYF.

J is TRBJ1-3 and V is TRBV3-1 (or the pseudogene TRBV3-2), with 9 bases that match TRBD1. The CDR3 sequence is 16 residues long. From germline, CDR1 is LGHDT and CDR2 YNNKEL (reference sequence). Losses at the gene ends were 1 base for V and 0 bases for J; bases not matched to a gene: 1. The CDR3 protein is CASSQVTGGSGNTIYF. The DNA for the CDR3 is TGTGCCAGCAGCCAAGTGACAGGGGGCTCTGGAAACACCATATATTTT.

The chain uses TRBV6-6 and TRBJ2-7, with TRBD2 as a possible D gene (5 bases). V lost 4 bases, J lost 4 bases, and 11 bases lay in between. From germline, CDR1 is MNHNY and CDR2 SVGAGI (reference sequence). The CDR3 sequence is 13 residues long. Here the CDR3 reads CASSSGNYYEQYF. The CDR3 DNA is TGTGCCAGCAGTTCGGGGAACTATTACGAGCAGTACTTC.

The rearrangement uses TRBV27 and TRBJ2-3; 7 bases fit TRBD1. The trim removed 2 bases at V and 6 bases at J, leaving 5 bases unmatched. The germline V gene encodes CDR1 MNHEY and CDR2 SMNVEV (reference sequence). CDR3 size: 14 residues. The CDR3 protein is CASSLARRGDTQYF. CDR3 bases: TGTGCCAGCAGTTTAGCTCGCAGGGGGGATACGCAGTATTTT.

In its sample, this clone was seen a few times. CDR3 sequence (DNA): TGTGCCAGTAGTACGAGGAGCGGTCTGTGGAATGAGCAGTTCTTC. It translates to CASSTRSGLWNEQFF. The rearrangement joins TRBV19 to TRBJ2-1, with a tentative D call TRBD2 (5 bases). Germline V CDR1 and CDR2: LNHDA, SQIVND (reference sequence). V gave up 4 bases and J gave up 7 bases, with 17 bases separating them. This CDR3 region has 15 residues.

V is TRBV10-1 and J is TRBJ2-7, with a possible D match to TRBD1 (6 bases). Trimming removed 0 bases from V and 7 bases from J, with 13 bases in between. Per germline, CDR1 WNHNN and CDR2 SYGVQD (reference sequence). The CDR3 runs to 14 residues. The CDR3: CASSESGPRGEQYF. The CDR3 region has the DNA TGCGCCAGCAGTGAGTCGGGGCCTAGGGGGGAGCAGTACTTC.

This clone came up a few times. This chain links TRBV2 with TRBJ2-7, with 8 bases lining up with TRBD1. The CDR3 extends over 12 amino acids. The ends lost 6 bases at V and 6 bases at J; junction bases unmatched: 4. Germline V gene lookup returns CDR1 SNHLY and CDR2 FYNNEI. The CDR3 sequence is CASRGDRGEQYF. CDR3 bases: TGTGCCAGCAGGGGAGACAGGGGCGAGCAGTACTTC. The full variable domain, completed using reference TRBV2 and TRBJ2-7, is EPEVTQTPSHQVTQMGQEVILRCVPISNHLYFYWYRQILGQKVEFLVSFYNNEISEKSEIFDDQFSVERPDGSNFTLKIRSTKLEDSAMYFCASRGDRGEQYFGPGTRLTVT.

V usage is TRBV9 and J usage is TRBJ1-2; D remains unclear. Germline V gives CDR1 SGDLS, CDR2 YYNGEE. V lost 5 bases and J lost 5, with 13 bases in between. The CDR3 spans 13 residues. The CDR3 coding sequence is TGTGCCAGCAGGCCCTCCCCAGATTATGGCTACACCTTC. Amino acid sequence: CASRPSPDYGYTF.

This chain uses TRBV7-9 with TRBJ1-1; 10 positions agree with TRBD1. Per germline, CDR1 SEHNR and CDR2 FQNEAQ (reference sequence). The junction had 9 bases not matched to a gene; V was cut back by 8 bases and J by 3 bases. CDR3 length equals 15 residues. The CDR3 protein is CASQLMGTGDTEAFF. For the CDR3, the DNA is TGTGCCAGCCAACTCATGGGGACAGGGGACACTGAAGCTTTCTTT.

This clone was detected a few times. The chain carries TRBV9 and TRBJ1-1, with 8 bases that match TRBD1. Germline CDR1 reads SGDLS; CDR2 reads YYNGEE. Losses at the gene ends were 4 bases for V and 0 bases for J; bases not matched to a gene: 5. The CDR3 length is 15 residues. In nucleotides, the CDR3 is TGTGCCAGCAGCCCCAGGGGACAGGTGAACACTGAAGCTTTCTTT. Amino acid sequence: CASSPRGQVNTEAFF.

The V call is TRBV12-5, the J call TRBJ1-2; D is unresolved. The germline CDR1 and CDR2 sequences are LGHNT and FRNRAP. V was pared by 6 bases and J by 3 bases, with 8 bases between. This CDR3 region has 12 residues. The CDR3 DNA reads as TGTGCTAGTGGCCTCCCCGACTATGGCTACACCTTC. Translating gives CASGLPDYGYTF.

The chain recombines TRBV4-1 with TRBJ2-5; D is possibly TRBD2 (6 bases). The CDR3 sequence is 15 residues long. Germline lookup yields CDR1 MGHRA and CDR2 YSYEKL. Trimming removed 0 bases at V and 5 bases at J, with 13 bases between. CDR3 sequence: CASSQEIGRGETQYF. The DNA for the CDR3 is TGCGCCAGCAGCCAAGAAATCGGGAGAGGGGAGACCCAGTACTTC.

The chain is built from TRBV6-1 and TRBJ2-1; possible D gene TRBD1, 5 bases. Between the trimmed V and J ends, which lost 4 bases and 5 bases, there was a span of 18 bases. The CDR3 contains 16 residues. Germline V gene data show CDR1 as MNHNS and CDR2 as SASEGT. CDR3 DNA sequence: TGTGCCAGCAGTGGTCTTGGACATGGCTGGGACAATGAGCAGTTCTTC. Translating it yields CASSGLGHGWDNEQFF.

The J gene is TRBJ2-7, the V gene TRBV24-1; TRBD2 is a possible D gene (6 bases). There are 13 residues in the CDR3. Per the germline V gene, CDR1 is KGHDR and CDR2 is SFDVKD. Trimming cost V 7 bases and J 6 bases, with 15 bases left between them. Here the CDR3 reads CATRGGPLLEQYF. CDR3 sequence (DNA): TGTGCCACCAGAGGAGGGCCCCTCCTCGAGCAGTACTTC.

The CDR3 DNA reads as TGTGCCAGCAGCAAGGCAGGAATGAACACTGAAGCTTTCTTT. As protein: CASSKAGMNTEAFF. This chain links TRBV14 with TRBJ1-1; D is ambiguous. This CDR3 is built from 14 residues. V lost 5 bases and J 0 bases, leaving 10 bases between the germline ends. Germline CDR1 reads SGHDN; CDR2 reads FVKESK.

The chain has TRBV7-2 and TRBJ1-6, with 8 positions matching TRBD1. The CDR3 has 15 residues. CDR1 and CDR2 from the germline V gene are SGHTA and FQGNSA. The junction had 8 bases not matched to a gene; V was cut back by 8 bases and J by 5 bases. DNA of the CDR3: TGTGCCAGCGCCGGGGGGACAGGAAATAATTCACCCCTCCACTTT. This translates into CASAGGTGNNSPLHF.